Listed below are T cell receptor beta chains from one sample, sequenced in a study of early T cells in non-severe SARS-CoV-2 infection. TCRdb reprocessed the 5' RACE reads with MiXCR, giving one entry per CDR3 protein. The repertoire consists of about 77,000 distinct CDR3 sequences, with around 9.9% occurring once and the leading ten covering about 4.8%. The sample taken for sequencing was whole blood. All receptors come from an adult who was a healthcare worker with PCR-confirmed SARS-CoV-2 infection or an uninfected control (not recorded which). Each CDR3 is given with its conserved first and last residue. A D gene is named only where the DNA matches it firmly. Size is omitted from some rows. Given values are once, few, many or a class for expanded clones.

CDR3 protein: CASTSSGRAGLAKNIQYF
CDR3 DNA: TGTGCCAGCACTTCTAGCGGGAGGGCGGGGTTAGCCAAAAACATTCAGTACTTC
J gene: TRBJ2-4
clone size: many
V gene: TRBV12-3/TRBV12-4
D gene: TRBD2

CDR3 protein: CASSLNWQSTDTQYF
CDR3 DNA: TGTGCCAGCAGCTTGAATTGGCAGTCCACAGATACGCAGTATTTT
J gene: TRBJ2-3
clone size: many
V gene: TRBV5-5
D gene: NA

CDR3 protein: CASSTPGGSYNEQFF
CDR3 DNA: TGTGCCAGCTCAACTCCGGGGGGCTCCTACAATGAGCAGTTCTTC
J gene: TRBJ2-1
clone size: many
V gene: TRBV18
D gene: TRBD2

CDR3 protein: CASDGELSETQYF
CDR3 DNA: TGTGCCAGCGACGGGGAACTGTCGGAGACCCAGTACTTC
J gene: TRBJ2-5
clone size: few
V gene: TRBV25-1
D gene: NA

CDR3 protein: CSARVVAGGSEQYF
CDR3 DNA: TGCAGTGCTAGAGTGGTAGCGGGAGGGAGTGAGCAGTACTTC
J gene: TRBJ2-7
clone size: many
V gene: TRBV20-1
D gene: TRBD2

CDR3 protein: CASSGTAINEQFF
CDR3 DNA: TGCGCCAGCAGTGGAACTGCGATAAATGAGCAGTTCTTC
J gene: TRBJ2-1
clone size: few
V gene: TRBV10-2
D gene: NA

CDR3 protein: CASSHKPTRTNEKLFF
CDR3 DNA: TGTGCCAGCAGCCACAAGCCGACACGAACTAATGAAAAACTGTTTTTT
J gene: TRBJ1-4
clone size: few
V gene: TRBV16
D gene: NA

CDR3 protein: CSAREDYPSSYNEQFF
CDR3 DNA: TGCAGTGCTAGGGAGGACTACCCAAGCTCCTACAATGAGCAGTTCTTC
J gene: TRBJ2-1
clone size: NA
V gene: TRBV20-1
D gene: NA

CDR3 protein: CASSQREGLWEQFF
CDR3 DNA: TGTGCCAGCAGCCAGCGGGAGGGCCTTTGGGAGCAGTTCTTC
J gene: TRBJ2-1
clone size: few
V gene: TRBV13
D gene: TRBD2

CDR3 protein: CAGAQWSTEAFF
CDR3 DNA: TGTGCCGGGGCGCAATGGAGCACTGAAGCTTTCTTT
J gene: TRBJ1-1
clone size: many
V gene: TRBV7-9
D gene: NA

CDR3 protein: CASSSRDRGEQFF
CDR3 DNA: TGTGCCAGCAGCAGCCGGGACAGGGGTGAGCAGTTCTTC
J gene: TRBJ2-1
clone size: many
V gene: TRBV6-2/TRBV6-3
D gene: TRBD1

CDR3 protein: CASSQGALGNTEAFF
CDR3 DNA: TGCGCCAGCAGCCAAGGGGCCTTGGGGAACACTGAAGCTTTCTTT
J gene: TRBJ1-1
clone size: many
V gene: TRBV5-1
D gene: NA

CDR3 protein: CASSFPSHEQYF
CDR3 DNA: TGTGCCAGCAGCTTTCCCAGCCACGAGCAGTACTTC
J gene: TRBJ2-7
clone size: NA
V gene: TRBV7-2
D gene: NA

CDR3 protein: CSGLPRAYNEQFF
CDR3 DNA: TGCAGCGGACTCCCCCGAGCCTACAATGAGCAGTTCTTC
J gene: TRBJ2-1
clone size: many
V gene: TRBV29-1
D gene: NA

CDR3 protein: CASSPFPYEQYF
CDR3 DNA: TGTGCCAGCAGTCCGTTTCCCTACGAGCAGTACTTC
J gene: TRBJ2-7
clone size: NA
V gene: TRBV6-6
D gene: NA

CDR3 protein: CASTTQDGAYEQYF
CDR3 DNA: TGTGCCAGCACTACGCAGGATGGGGCCTACGAGCAGTACTTC
J gene: TRBJ2-7
clone size: many
V gene: TRBV6-1
D gene: NA

CDR3 protein: CASSLHPGTSGYEQYF
CDR3 DNA: TGCGCCAGCAGCCTCCACCCCGGGACTAGCGGATACGAGCAGTACTTC
J gene: TRBJ2-7
clone size: NA
V gene: TRBV5-1
D gene: TRBD2

CDR3 protein: CASHLAGLQPQHF
CDR3 DNA: TGTGCCAGCCATTTGGCAGGGTTGCAGCCCCAGCATTTT
J gene: TRBJ1-5
clone size: few
V gene: TRBV6-1
D gene: NA

CDR3 protein: CASSHRDTDTQYF
CDR3 DNA: TGTGCCAGCAGCCACAGGGACACAGATACGCAGTATTTT
J gene: TRBJ2-3
clone size: few
V gene: TRBV13
D gene: NA

CDR3 protein: CASSPALQETQYF
CDR3 DNA: TGTGCCAGCAGCCCGGCACTGCAAGAGACCCAGTACTTC
J gene: TRBJ2-5
clone size: few
V gene: TRBV3-1
D gene: NA

CDR3 protein: CASSLVFADTQYF
CDR3 DNA: TGCGCCAGCAGCTTGGTGTTCGCAGATACGCAGTATTTT
J gene: TRBJ2-3
clone size: few
V gene: TRBV5-1
D gene: NA

CDR3 protein: CASSPRTSKDTQYF
CDR3 DNA: TGTGCCAGCAGCCCCCGGACTAGCAAGGATACGCAGTATTTT
J gene: TRBJ2-3
clone size: few
V gene: TRBV3-1
D gene: TRBD2

CDR3 protein: CASSYSIGPHRDLETQYF
CDR3 DNA: TGTGCCAGCAGTTACTCGATCGGACCTCATAGGGACCTAGAGACCCAGTACTTC
J gene: TRBJ2-5
clone size: NA
V gene: TRBV6-5
D gene: NA

CDR3 protein: CASSGAGTSGSVQYF
CDR3 DNA: TGTGCCAGCAGCGGAGCCGGGACTAGCGGGAGTGTTCAGTACTTC
J gene: TRBJ2-4
clone size: many
V gene: TRBV9
D gene: TRBD2

CDR3 protein: CASKKGPGELFF
CDR3 DNA: TGTGCCAGCAAGAAGGGGCCCGGGGAGCTGTTTTTT
J gene: TRBJ2-2
clone size: many
V gene: TRBV12-3/TRBV12-4
D gene: NA

CDR3 protein: CASSLAKLAGRDTQYF
CDR3 DNA: TGTGCCAGCAGCTTAGCGAAACTAGCGGGAAGAGATACGCAGTATTTT
J gene: TRBJ2-3
clone size: many
V gene: TRBV7-8
D gene: TRBD2

CDR3 protein: CASSPARTVVGYTF
CDR3 DNA: TGTGCCAGCAGCCCCGCCCGAACAGTTGTGGGCTACACCTTC
J gene: TRBJ1-2
clone size: NA
V gene: TRBV12-3/TRBV12-4
D gene: NA

CDR3 protein: CASSRGLAGGPNEQYF
CDR3 DNA: TGCGCCAGCAGCCGAGGACTAGCGGGAGGGCCTAACGAGCAGTACTTC
J gene: TRBJ2-7
clone size: few
V gene: TRBV4-1
D gene: TRBD2

CDR3 protein: CASTPAWTSKAMTDTQYF
CDR3 DNA: TGTGCCAGCACCCCAGCATGGACTAGCAAGGCCATGACAGATACGCAGTATTTT
J gene: TRBJ2-3
clone size: many
V gene: TRBV3-1
D gene: TRBD2

CDR3 protein: CASSLEGLASYTQYF
CDR3 DNA: TGTGCCAGCAGCTTAGAGGGACTAGCAAGTTATACGCAGTATTTT
J gene: TRBJ2-3
clone size: many
V gene: TRBV11-2
D gene: TRBD2

CDR3 protein: CASSLSPAQPQHF
CDR3 DNA: TGTGCCAGCAGTTTAAGCCCCGCTCAGCCCCAGCATTTT
J gene: TRBJ1-5
clone size: NA
V gene: TRBV12-3/TRBV12-4
D gene: NA